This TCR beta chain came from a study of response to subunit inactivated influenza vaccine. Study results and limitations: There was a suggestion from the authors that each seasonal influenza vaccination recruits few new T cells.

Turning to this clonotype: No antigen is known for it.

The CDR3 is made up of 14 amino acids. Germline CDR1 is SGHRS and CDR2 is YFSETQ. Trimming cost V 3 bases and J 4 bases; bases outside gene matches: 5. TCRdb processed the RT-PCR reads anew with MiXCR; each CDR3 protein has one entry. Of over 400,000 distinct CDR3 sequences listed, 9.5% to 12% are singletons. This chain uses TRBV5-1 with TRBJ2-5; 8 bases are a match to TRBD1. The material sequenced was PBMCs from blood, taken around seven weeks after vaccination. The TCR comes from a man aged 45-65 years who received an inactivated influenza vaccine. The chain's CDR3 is CASSSDRATETQYF. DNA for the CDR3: TGCGCCAGCAGCTCGGACAGGGCTACAGAGACCCAGTACTTC.